The 18 T cell receptor beta chains in this list originate from one sample, sequenced in a study of blood T cell repertoires in COVID-19. TCRdb's copy holds only in-frame clones and misses some; the assay was immunoSEQ multiplex PCR. The sample records roughly 38,000 clones, 86% being singletons. Sequenced: peripheral blood. These receptor sequences come from a man aged 45-65 years in a cohort sampled during active COVID-19.

This clone was counted only a few times. The chain has TRBV4-1 and TRBJ1-4; a possible D gene is TRBD1 (5 bases). The CDR3 covers 17 residues. Per germline, CDR1 MGHRA and CDR2 YSYEKL. Trimming stripped 2 bases from V and 0 bases from J, with 13 bases between. The CDR3: CASSQPGQGPTNEKLFF. The CDR3 nucleotides read TGCGCCAGCAGCCAACCTGGGCAGGGCCCAACTAATGAAAAACTGTTTTTT.

The V and J genes are TRBV7-2 and TRBJ2-3, with 9 bases matching TRBD2. With V trimmed by 4 bases and J by 4 bases, 6 bases remained unmatched. Looked up from germline, CDR1 is SGHTA and CDR2 is FQGNSA. The CDR3 is 15 residues long. CDR3 coding DNA: TGTGCCAGCAGCTGGCGGGGGGGCGGGCCAGATACGCAGTATTTT. As protein: CASSWRGGGPDTQYF.

The chain links TRBV11-2 to TRBJ2-1; D is ambiguous. Germline assignment: CDR1 SGHAT and CDR2 FQNNGV. The V gene lost 5 bases and the J gene lost 7 bases, with 21 bases spanning the gap. The CDR3 runs to 16 residues. CDR3 sequence: CASSQEVGRVRNEQFF. CDR3 nucleotide sequence: TGTGCCAGCAGCCAAGAGGTGGGTCGTGTAAGGAATGAGCAGTTCTTC.

This clone was detected only a few times. The chain couples TRBV6-5 to TRBJ2-7, with a possible D match to TRBD2 (5 bases). Trimming removed 0 bases at V and 7 bases at J, with 16 bases between. There are 15 residues in the CDR3. In germline, CDR1 is MNHEY, CDR2 SVGAGI. CDR3 region: CASSYSDENPGEQYF. The CDR3 DNA sequence: TGTGCCAGCAGTTACTCGGACGAAAACCCGGGGGAGCAGTACTTC.

The chain combines TRBV4-1 with TRBJ2-5, with 15 bases lining up with TRBD2. The CDR3 has 17 amino acids. Germline CDR1 and CDR2: MGHRA and YSYEKL. Germline trimming cut 4 bases from V and 5 bases from J; bases unmatched to any gene: 8. CDR3 bases: TGCGCCAGCAGCCTCTGGACTAGCGGGGGGGCAGGTGAGACCCAGTACTTC. Translated, it gives CASSLWTSGGAGETQYF.

The chain employs TRBV9 and TRBJ1-1; D ambiguous. CDR1 SGDLS and CDR2 YYNGEE come from the germline V gene. The CDR3 extends over 15 amino acids. V lost 0 bases and J lost 6, with 15 bases in between. DNA of the CDR3: TGTGCCAGCAGCGTAGGCCCCCAATTCTATTCTGAAGCTTTCTTT. Translated: CASSVGPQFYSEAFF. The complete variable domain, with remaining parts taken from reference TRBV9 and TRBJ1-1, reads DSGVTQTPKHLITATGQRVTLRCSPRSGDLSVYWYQQSLDQGLQFLIQYYNGEERAKGNILERFSAQQFPDLHSELNLSSLELGDSALYFCASSVGPQFYSEAFFGQGTRLTVV.

This clone was seen once. This chain joins TRBV7-9 and TRBJ2-7; weak D call: TRBD1 (5 bases). The germline gives CDR1 SEHNR, CDR2 FQNEAQ (reference sequence). The V end was cut by 4 bases, the J end by 0 bases, with 7 bases between. The CDR3 is 13 residues long. The CDR3 is CASSSQGSYEQYV. CDR3 nucleotide sequence: TGTGCCAGCAGCTCCCAGGGCTCCTACGAGCAGTACGTC.

This chain joins TRBV6-5 and TRBJ2-7, with 7 bases matching TRBD1. V lost 6 bases, J lost 5 bases, and 7 bases stayed unmatched. Germline loops: CDR1 MNHEY, CDR2 SVGAGI. The CDR3 contains 13 residues. The CDR3 is CASRMGQINEQYV. The CDR3 DNA reads TGTGCCAGCAGGATGGGACAGATAAACGAGCAGTACGTC.

The chain links TRBV7-9 to TRBJ2-5; no reliable D call. Trimming took off 8 bases at V and 1 base at J, with 8 bases between the two ends. CDR3 length equals 12 residues. Per the germline V gene, CDR1 is SEHNR and CDR2 is FQNEAQ (reference sequence). The CDR3 protein is CASGVIQETQYF. Written as DNA, the CDR3 is TGTGCCAGCGGAGTAATCCAAGAGACCCAGTACTTC.

The J gene is TRBJ2-7, the V gene TRBV4-1, with D possibly being TRBD2 (7 bases). The V and J ends lost 0 bases and 7 bases respectively, with 16 bases between them. Germline V gives CDR1 MGHRA, CDR2 YSYEKL. The CDR3 contains 15 residues. CDR3 sequence: CASSQDRGGGREQYF. The CDR3 DNA follows: TGCGCCAGCAGCCAAGATAGGGGCGGGGGCAGGGAGCAGTACTTC.

The chain combines TRBV5-4 with TRBJ2-7; 7 bases are shared with TRBD2. Unmatched junction bases numbered 8, after V lost 0 bases and J lost 5 bases. Looked up from germline, CDR1 is SGHNT and CDR2 is YYREEE (reference sequence). The CDR3 spans 15 residues. The CDR3 reads CASSLGGGLRNEQYF. As DNA, the CDR3 is TGTGCCAGCAGCTTGGGGGGGGGACTTCGCAACGAGCAGTACTTC.

This clone has just a few counts. This chain uses TRBV7-2 with TRBJ2-1; 11 bases match TRBD2. Germline V gene sequence: CDR1 SGHTA, CDR2 FQGNSA. This CDR3 region has 17 residues. V dropped 4 bases and J dropped 6; count of bases not matched to a gene: 11. The CDR3: CASSSRVGLAEINEQFF. As DNA, the CDR3 is TGTGCCAGCAGCTCCCGCGTGGGACTAGCGGAAATCAATGAGCAGTTCTTC.

The chain couples TRBV5-6 to TRBJ2-1; maybe TRBD2 (7 bases). V lost 2 bases, J lost 8 bases, and 11 bases lay in between. The CDR3 spans 13 residues. CDR1 and CDR2 (germline): SGHDT, YYEEEE. The CDR3 sequence is CASSFGGGDEQFF. DNA of the CDR3: TGTGCCAGCAGCTTTGGGGGGGGCGATGAGCAGTTCTTC.

CDR3 sequence (DNA): TGTGCCAGCAGCGGGCTAGCGGGGACGAATGAGCAGTTCTTC. Encoded protein: CASSGLAGTNEQFF. This chain links TRBV6-5 with TRBJ2-1; the match to TRBD2 covers 9 bases. Germline CDR1 reads MNHEY; CDR2 reads SVGAGI. The CDR3 consists of 14 residues. With V trimmed by 6 bases and J by 7 bases, 7 bases remained unmatched.

This chain joins TRBV10-2 and TRBJ2-7, with a weak D call TRBD1 (6 bases). CDR3 length: 13 residues. The V gene's germline CDR1 is WSHSY and CDR2 SAAADI. V was clipped by 5 bases and J by 6 bases, with 14 bases between them. CDR3 nucleotides: TGCGCCAGCAGTCAGGGGCCCCTCTTCGAGCAGTACGTC. It specifies CASSQGPLFEQYV.

The chain is built from TRBV6-5 and TRBJ2-1; 12 bases match TRBD2. Germline loops: CDR1 MNHEY, CDR2 SVGAGI. The V gene end was trimmed by 4 bases and the J gene end by 7 bases; junction bases not matched to a gene: 2. This CDR3 has 14 residues. CDR3 loop: CASSWTSGKNEQFF. The CDR3 DNA follows: TGTGCCAGCAGTTGGACTAGCGGGAAAAATGAGCAGTTCTTC.

The chain combines TRBV7-8 with TRBJ2-1, with TRBD1 identical over 11 bases. The CDR3 totals 16 residues. In germline, CDR1 is SGHVS, CDR2 FQNEAQ. V trimming: 1 base; J trimming: 6 bases; junction bases outside the gene matches: 5. This CDR3 reads CASSLGAGTGGNEQFF. Here the CDR3 DNA reads TGTGCCAGCAGCTTAGGGGCCGGGACAGGGGGCAATGAGCAGTTCTTC.

The rearrangement uses TRBV25-1 and TRBJ2-7; tentative D call: TRBD1 (5 bases). Trimming shortened V by 4 bases and J by 7 bases, and 11 bases separated the two germline ends. Germline values: CDR1 MGHDK, CDR2 SYGVNS. This CDR3 is built from 12 residues. CDR3 sequence reads: CASSATGREQYF. As DNA, the CDR3 is TGTGCCAGCAGTGCAACAGGCCGGGAGCAGTACTTC.